This TCR beta chain was captured by sequencing in a study of beta chain features in type 1 diabetes. On this clone itself: Its antigen is unknown.

Study-level points and caveats: The study found moderately but significantly shorter TCRB CDR3s in all four CD4+ subsets of Type 1 diabetes patients.

Since all of the isolated RNA was reverse transcribed, expressed TCRB transcripts were what got sequenced. Assay used: immunoSEQ multiplex PCR; TCRdb lists only in-frame clones, some missing. The sample shows hundreds of thousands of clones, roughly an eighth of them seen only once. From germline, CDR1 is SNHLY and CDR2 FYNNEI. V lost 4 bases to trimming and J lost 2 bases, with 7 bases between them. This CDR3 has 13 residues. The chain couples TRBV2 to TRBJ2-3; D is undetermined. The clonotype originates from a man younger than 40 with type 1 diabetes. Sequencing was performed on naive CD4+ T cells from blood. The CDR3 spells CASSAQITDTQYF. In nucleotides, the CDR3 is TGTGCCAGCAGTGCTCAGATCACAGATACGCAGTATTTT.